This T cell receptor (beta chain) comes out of a study of beta chain features in type 1 diabetes. The wider study: Patients and healthy donors were similar in age, gender and cell yields.

It was via CD45RO/CCR7/CD25/CD127/CD95/CD27 that CD4+ naive, central memory, regulatory and stem cell-like memory cells were sorted. Details on this clone: Its antigen is unknown. One base away lies a much larger clone, so this may be a sequencing read error. The same CDR3 can be traced to other DNA sequences in this sample.

Investigators reverse transcribed all isolated RNA, so they sequenced expressed TCRB transcripts. Clones were sequenced by immunoSEQ multiplex PCR, and TCRdb holds only the in-frame ones, with some missing. The data show 300,000 to 350,000 clones, approximately 8.2% seen once. Trimming pared 3 bases from V and 2 bases from J, leaving 7 bases between. The CDR3 totals 13 residues. In germline, CDR1 is SGHTA, CDR2 FQGTGA. Study-wide findings and caveats: When Type 1 diabetes patients were examined, their TCRB CDR3s proved moderately but significantly shorter in all four CD4+ subsets.

This sequence originates from a woman aged 18 to 35 in good health. This sequence joins TRBV7-3 and TRBJ2-5; tentatively, D is TRBD1 or TRBD2 (5 bases each). Sequenced sample: central memory CD4+ T cells from blood. As DNA, the CDR3 is TGTGCCAGCAGCTTTGGGGGACAAGAGACCCAGTACTTC. Amino acids: CASSFGGQETQYF.